Each of the 27 T cell receptor beta chains below was sequenced from the same sample in a study of vaccination and CD4 T cells after COVID-19 (dated by TCRdb to between 2021 and 2023). The sample's treatment or condition label is to be understood as: approximately 11-day PBMC culture with coronavirus spike peptide pools or control peptides (ViraFEST assay). Antigen specificity for these receptors is unknown. Library generation was performed with PCR. TCRdb lists the instrument as Illumina iSeq 100. DNA from cultured CD4+ T cells was subjected to TCR sequencing with the Oncomine TCR Beta short-read assay at the Johns Hopkins FTIC core. TCRdb reprocessed the public reads (quality trimming at Q25 with fastp, clone calling with MiXCR) and kept in-frame beta chains. Records with the same CDR3 protein are collapsed into one entry carrying the most frequent genes and DNA. The sample yields approximately 12,000 distinct CDR3 sequences; 55% to 65% were counted once. Around 8.6% of the sample comes from the top ten.

The sequencing input was CD4+ T cells from blood, cultured in vitro. The origin of the receptors is a human donor who had recovered from COVID-19.

This clonotype was seen only a few times. V is TRBV20-1 and J is TRBJ1-6; 10 nucleotides agree with TRBD1. The ends lost 5 bases at V and 7 bases at J; junction bases unmatched: 5. The CDR3 length is 14 residues. Germline CDR1 and CDR2: DFQATT and SNEGSKA (reference sequence). CDR3 DNA: TGCAGTGCTGGGGGACAGGGGTTGAATTCACCCCTCCACTTT. This sequence encodes CSAGGQGLNSPLHF.

This chain connects TRBV28 to TRBJ1-2, with TRBD1 identical over 10 bases. Trimming cost V 6 bases and J 7 bases; bases outside gene matches: 11. CDR3 size: 15 residues. The germline CDR1 and CDR2 sequences are MDHEN and SYDVKM. CDR3 DNA sequence: TGTGCCAGCAGACGACCCGGGACAGGGGCCTCTGGCTACACCTTC. Its protein product is CASRRPGTGASGYTF.

The chain is built from TRBV2 and TRBJ1-1, with D unclear. This CDR3 spans 12 amino acids. Trimming took 4 bases from V and 6 from J, leaving 9 bases between them. From germline, CDR1 is SNHLY and CDR2 FYNNEI. CDR3 bases: TGTGCCAGCAGTGGGGAAATCGCTGAAGCTTTCTTT. Translating gives CASSGEIAEAFF.

This clonotype was counted between two and nine times. The J gene is TRBJ1-5, the V gene TRBV20-1, with D unclear. CDR3 size: 14 residues. Per germline, CDR1 DFQATT and CDR2 SNEGSKA (reference sequence). V was trimmed by 3 bases and J by 0 bases, leaving 9 bases between them. The CDR3 DNA reads TGCAGTGCTAGTCCGCCTTATAGCAATCAGCCCCAGCATTTT. Translating gives CSASPPYSNQPQHF.

The rearrangement joins TRBV15 to TRBJ2-2; 7 nucleotides agree with TRBD1. CDR1 is LNHNV, CDR2 YYDKDF, per germline (reference sequence). This CDR3 contains 15 residues. V dropped 6 bases and J dropped 6; count of bases not matched to a gene: 10. The CDR3 loop is CATRLRQGGPGELFF. The CDR3 coding sequence is TGTGCCACCAGATTAAGACAGGGCGGGCCCGGGGAGCTGTTTTTT.

This sequence joins TRBV20-1 and TRBJ2-7, with D possibly TRBD2 on 6 matching bases. The end of the DNA is better explained by TRBJ2-5, so the J call may be wrong. CDR1 and CDR2 from the germline V gene are DFQATT and SNEGSKA (reference sequence). CDR3 length equals 13 residues. The CDR3 DNA is TGCAGTGCTGATAAGGTTCGGGGGGAGACCCAGTACTTC. Encoded protein: CSADKVRGETQYF.

This sequence joins TRBV7-9 and TRBJ1-3; D unclear. The length of the CDR3 is 15 residues. Trimming pared 3 bases from V and 0 bases from J, leaving 9 bases between. CDR1 SEHNR and CDR2 FQNEAQ come from the germline V gene (reference sequence). The CDR3 DNA follows: TGTGCCAGCAGCTTCCCAGGAGTCTCTGGAAACACCATATATTTT. Protein product: CASSFPGVSGNTIYF.

V is TRBV28 and J is TRBJ1-5; D is ambiguous. V was shortened by 3 bases and J by 3 bases, with 21 bases between the two germline ends. The germline V gene encodes CDR1 MDHEN and CDR2 SYDVKM. The CDR3 length is 18 residues. CDR3 region: CASSLPSTGVYFNQPQHF. The CDR3, as DNA: TGTGCCAGCAGTTTGCCCTCCACCGGGGTCTATTTCAATCAGCCCCAGCATTTT.

V and J are TRBV6-2 or TRBV6-3 and TRBJ2-5; no reliable D call. V dropped 4 bases and J dropped 7 bases, with 7 bases sitting between them. Germline-derived CDR1 and CDR2 are MNHEY and SVGEGT. The CDR3 has 11 residues. CDR3 residues: CASSSDGTQYF. CDR3 in DNA: TGTGCCAGCAGTTCGGACGGGACCCAGTACTTC.

The chain recombines TRBV6-1 with TRBJ2-7; 10 bases agree with TRBD2. Germline CDR1 and CDR2: MNHNS and SASEGT. V shed 3 bases, J shed 3 bases, and the junction held 5 bases outside the gene matches. The CDR3 is 15 amino acids. This CDR3 is CASSEVPSGSYEQYF. The CDR3 nucleotides are TGTGCCAGCAGTGAGGTTCCTAGCGGGAGCTACGAGCAGTACTTC.

The gene calls are TRBV20-1 and TRBJ2-3; 9 bases agree with TRBD1. This CDR3 comprises 14 residues. The J segment lost 6 bases and the V segment lost 5 bases, leaving 9 bases of the junction unmatched. CDR1 and CDR2 (germline): DFQATT, SNEGSKA (reference sequence). The DNA for the CDR3 is TGCAGTGCTCCGGGACAGGGAATTTCGGATACGCAGTATTTT. Amino acids: CSAPGQGISDTQYF.

The chain recombines TRBV2 with TRBJ2-5; weak D call: TRBD2 (5 bases). The V gene's germline CDR1 is SNHLY and CDR2 FYNNEI. Trimming removed 7 bases from V and 4 bases from J, with 13 bases in between. The CDR3 extends over 13 amino acids. CDR3 sequence: CASNYARGETQYF. The CDR3 DNA is TGTGCCAGCAACTACGCACGGGGAGAGACCCAGTACTTC.

A few counts support this clonotype. The V and J genes are TRBV5-4 and TRBJ2-7; D may match TRBD1 or TRBD2 (5 bases each). CDR3 size: 13 residues. The V gene lost 4 bases and the J gene lost 3 bases, with 11 bases spanning the gap. Germline V gene sequence: CDR1 SGHNT, CDR2 YYREEE (reference sequence). In DNA, the CDR3 is TGTGCCAGCAGCCGGGACGGGATCTACGAGCAGTACTTC. This sequence encodes CASSRDGIYEQYF.

This clonotype occurred a few times. The chain links TRBV20-1 to TRBJ1-1, with 7 nucleotides matching TRBD1. Germline assignment: CDR1 DFQATT and CDR2 SNEGSKA (reference sequence). The CDR3 totals 14 residues. With V trimmed by 2 bases and J by 6 bases, 9 bases remained unmatched. The CDR3 is CSARSSLTGPEAFF. The CDR3, as DNA: TGCAGTGCTAGATCCTCCCTGACAGGGCCTGAAGCTTTCTTT.

The V call is TRBV7-2, the J call TRBJ1-2; D is possibly TRBD1 (6 bases). The germline V and J ends were trimmed by 1 base and 2 bases, with 8 bases remaining between them. The CDR3 contains 14 residues. Germline-derived CDR1 and CDR2 are SGHTA and FQGNSA. CDR3 nucleotides: TGTGCCAGCAGCTTAGTGGGACACAACTATGGCTACACCTTC. As protein: CASSLVGHNYGYTF. The complete variable domain, with remaining parts taken from reference TRBV7-2 and TRBJ1-2, reads GAGVSQSPSNKVTEKGKDVELRCDPISGHTALYWYRQSLGQGLEFLIYFQGNSAPDKSGLPSDRFSAERTGGSVSTLTIQRTQQEDSAVYLCASSLVGHNYGYTFGSGTRLTVV.

The chain joins TRBV28 to TRBJ2-3; 9 bases fit TRBD1. The germline gives CDR1 MDHEN, CDR2 SYDVKM. This CDR3 contains 14 residues. V shed 6 bases and J 7 bases; nucleotides not matched to a gene: 8. CDR3 coding DNA: TGTGCCAGCAGCCAAACAGGGGGCGGTTATACGCAGTATTTT. Protein: CASSQTGGGYTQYF.

This clonotype was detected a few times. The V call is TRBV20-1, the J call TRBJ2-5, with 7 positions matching TRBD1. The CDR3 runs to 15 residues. CDR1 is DFQATT and CDR2 is SNEGSKA in the germline V gene (reference sequence). V gave up 4 bases and J gave up 4 bases; unmatched junction bases: 12. The CDR3 DNA reads as TGCAGTGCTATGATCTCCGGACAGGTGCGAGAGACCCAGTACTTC. Translating it yields CSAMISGQVRETQYF.

V and J are TRBV2 and TRBJ2-2; D remains unclear. Per germline, CDR1 SNHLY and CDR2 FYNNEI. Trimming stripped 2 bases from V and 6 bases from J, with 16 bases between. This CDR3 region has 16 residues. The CDR3 spells CASSESLTPGSGELFF. The CDR3 bases are TGTGCCAGCAGTGAATCCCTTACCCCCGGGTCCGGGGAGCTGTTTTTT. The whole variable domain, filled in from reference TRBV2 and TRBJ2-2, reads EPEVTQTPSHQVTQMGQEVILRCVPISNHLYFYWYRQILGQKVEFLVSFYNNEISEKSEIFDDQFSVERPDGSNFTLKIRSTKLEDSAMYFCASSESLTPGSGELFFGEGSRLTVL.

The chain recombines TRBV28 with TRBJ1-2; possible D gene TRBD1, 6 bases. Trimming took off 3 bases at V and 10 bases at J, with 24 bases between the two ends. Germline assignment: CDR1 MDHEN and CDR2 SYDVKM. The CDR3 covers 16 residues. The CDR3 protein is CASSLGAGYGTYLYTF. The CDR3 nucleotides are TGTGCCAGCAGTTTGGGGGCAGGTTATGGGACCTATCTCTACACCTTC.

V gene TRBV10-3 combines with J gene TRBJ1-2, with 8 bases that match TRBD1. The length of the CDR3 is 14 residues. Germline V gene lookup returns CDR1 ENHRY and CDR2 SYGVKD. The J segment lost 3 bases and the V segment lost 6 bases, leaving 6 bases of the junction unmatched. The CDR3 DNA is TGTGCCATCAGGCCGACAGGGGTTGACTATGGCTACACCTTC. This gives the protein CAIRPTGVDYGYTF.

The rearrangement joins TRBV12-3 or TRBV12-4 to TRBJ2-3; 7 positions agree with TRBD1. V trimming: 5 bases; J trimming: 4 bases; junction bases outside the gene matches: 3. There are 13 residues in the CDR3. The CDR3 region has the DNA TGTGCCAGCAGTCAAACAGGGGCAGATACGCAGTATTTT. This sequence encodes CASSQTGADTQYF.

This clonotype was found a few times. The chain combines TRBV6-1 with TRBJ2-2; 8 bases agree with TRBD2. The germline CDR1 and CDR2 sequences are MNHNS and SASEGT. The CDR3 totals 13 residues. V lost 7 bases and J lost 4; bases outside the gene matches: 2. The CDR3 sequence: CASTREGTGELFF. The CDR3, as DNA: TGTGCCAGCACTCGGGAGGGCACCGGGGAGCTGTTTTTT.

V usage is TRBV4-1 and J usage is TRBJ2-1, with TRBD2 matching over 15 bases. The CDR3 totals 16 residues. The V and J ends lost 4 bases and 4 bases, in that order; junction bases with no gene match: 2. The V gene's germline CDR1 is MGHRA and CDR2 YSYEKL. CDR3 sequence: CASSRGLAGGYNEQFF. The CDR3 DNA reads as TGCGCCAGCAGCCGCGGACTAGCGGGAGGGTACAATGAGCAGTTCTTC.

The CDR3 nucleotides are TGTGCCAGCAGGGGGCGCTCGGGGGAAAAACTGTTTTTT. Encoded protein: CASRGRSGEKLFF. V is TRBV2 and J is TRBJ1-4; a possible D gene is TRBD1 (5 bases). CDR1 is SNHLY, CDR2 FYNNEI, per germline. The CDR3 is made up of 13 amino acids. The V and J ends lost 6 bases and 8 bases respectively, with 13 bases between them.

This clonotype was observed once. The chain has TRBV7-8 and TRBJ2-7, with a possible D match to TRBD1 (6 bases). This CDR3 is built from 14 residues. V lost 3 bases to trimming and J lost 3 bases, with 12 bases between them. CDR1 SGHVS and CDR2 FQNEAQ come from the germline V gene. The CDR3 coding sequence is TGTGCCAGCAGCTTCGAGGACAGTTTCTACGAGCAGTACTTC. Translating gives CASSFEDSFYEQYF.

CDR3 in amino acids: CATSREEGGINQPQHF. In DNA form, the CDR3 reads TGTGCCACCAGCAGAGAAGAAGGGGGCATCAACCAGCCCCAGCATTTT. This chain links TRBV15 with TRBJ1-5, with 7 bases aligning to TRBD1. Losses at the gene ends were 0 bases for V and 7 bases for J; bases not matched to a gene: 9. Germline CDR1 reads LNHNV; CDR2 reads YYDKDF (reference sequence). The CDR3 covers 16 residues.

There are a few counts of this clonotype. V and J are TRBV20-1 and TRBJ2-3; D call uncertain. The CDR3 is 13 residues long. From germline, CDR1 is DFQATT and CDR2 SNEGSKA (reference sequence). Trimming removed 5 bases from V and 1 base from J, with 10 bases in between. The chain's CDR3 is CSASGSGTDTQYF. In nucleotides, the CDR3 is TGCAGTGCTTCCGGAAGCGGCACAGATACGCAGTATTTT.